This paragraph covers one T cell receptor beta chain sequence. There are 13 residues in the CDR3. Only in-frame clones appear in the TCRdb table, and some are missing; sequencing was by immunoSEQ multiplex PCR. The repertoire holds millions of clones, with 85% to 95% as singletons. These data are taken from a study of shared clonotypes between healthy human individuals. CD4+ cells were split into CD45RA+ naive and CD45RA-negative memory subsets. The chain recombines TRBV21-1 with TRBJ2-7; the tabulated D call, TRBD1, remains unverified against the DNA. TRBV21-1 is listed as a pseudogene. The receptor was derived from a man aged 18 to 29 in good health. The sample taken for sequencing was naive CD4+ T cells sorted from blood. As for subset: CD45RA+ positively selected. CDR3 nucleotide sequence: TGTGCCAGCCTAGGGACAGCATGCAACGAGCAGTACTTC. This sequence encodes CASLGTACNEQYF.